A selection of T cell receptor beta chains follows, all from one sample in a study of graft-versus-host responses after intestinal transplantation. Sequencing used immunoSEQ multiplex PCR; TCRdb keeps in-frame clones, though not all of them. The data hold a few thousand clones, with more than 65% observed a single time. The sequences come from PBMCs, collected 300 to 340 days after intestinal transplant. These TCRs come from a human patient who received an intestinal transplant, so some T cells may come from the graft donor. CDR3s include the opening cysteine and the closing phenylalanine or tryptophan. D genes are given only for firm matches. Rows give clone size only sometimes, using once, few, many, or a class for an expanded clone.

>TRBV5-6|few|-|TRBJ2-3
TGTGCCAGCAGCTTGGGATTTCAGAACGAAGGCACAGATACGCAGTATTTT
CASSLGFQNEGTDTQYF
>TRBV6-1|-|-|TRBJ2-6
TGTGCCAGCAGTGAAGCTGGGGGGGCCAACGTCCTGACTTTC
CASSEAGGANVLTF
>TRBV27|-|-|TRBJ2-3
TGTGCCAGCAGTTTATCCGGGTCCGCAGATACGCAGTATTTT
CASSLSGSADTQYF
>TRBV6-1|-|TRBD1|TRBJ2-1
TGTGCCATCCAGGACAGGTCCTACTACAATGAGCAGTTCTTC
CAIQDRSYYNEQFF
>TRBV27|few|-|TRBJ1-1
TGTGCCAGCAGTTTTAGGGAGGACACTGAAGCTTTCTTT
CASSFREDTEAFF
>TRBV30|-|-|TRBJ1-2
TGTGCCTGGAGTCCAATTATTGGGGGTGGGGGCTACACCTTC
CAWSPIIGGGGYTF
>TRBV7-2|-|-|TRBJ2-7
TGTGCCAGCAGCTTTTTAAGGGGGGGTGGCTACGAGCAGTACTTC
CASSFLRGGGYEQYF
>TRBV7-7|once|TRBD1|TRBJ2-2
TGTGCCAGCAGCCCTGGACAGGGGAGCAACACCGGGGAGCTGTTTTTT
CASSPGQGSNTGELFF
>TRBV7-2|-|-|TRBJ1-1
TGTGCCAGCAGTCCGGGCACCCTGAGCACTGAAGCTTTCTTT
CASSPGTLSTEAFF
>TRBV6-7|-|-|TRBJ2-6
TGTGCCAGCAGTCACGACGTGCGGTATTTACAAAGTCGGGCCAACGTCCTGACTTTC
CASSHDVRYLQSRANVLTF
>TRBV5-8|few|-|TRBJ2-7
TGTGCCAGCAGCTTGGGAAGGTACGAGCAGTACTTC
CASSLGRYEQYF
>TRBV7-8|-|TRBD1|TRBJ2-7
TGTGCCAGCAGCTTAGCAGAGGGACAGCTGATCGAGCAGTACTTC
CASSLAEGQLIEQYF
>TRBV30|-|TRBD1|TRBJ1-5
TGTGCCTGGAGTAGGGGACAGCGATACAATCAGCCCCAGCATTTT
CAWSRGQRYNQPQHF
>TRBV4-3|-|-|TRBJ2-1
TGCGCCAGCAGCCAATTCCCAGGGGTCTATGAGCAGTTCTTC
CASSQFPGVYEQFF
>TRBV6-6|large|-|TRBJ2-7
TGTGCCAGCAGTGCATGGGACGAGCAGTACTTC
CASSAWDEQYF
>TRBV15|few|TRBD1|TRBJ2-5
TGTGCCACCAGCAGAGATAAAGGGGGCGCAGAGACCCAGTACTTC
CATSRDKGGAETQYF
>TRBV15|few|TRBD1|TRBJ2-3
TGTGCCACCAGCACCGACAGGGAAGGCATAATGGGCACAGATACGCAGTATTTT
CATSTDREGIMGTDTQYF
>TRBV5-1|-|-|TRBJ2-7
TGCGCCAGCAGCTTGGACGGCGCCTACGAGCAGTACTTC
CASSLDGAYEQYF
>TRBV6-4|-|-|TRBJ2-3
TGTGCCAGCAGTGAAGGCGCGGCTGATACGCAGTATTTT
CASSEGAADTQYF
>TRBV5-6|-|TRBD1|TRBJ1-2
TGTGCCAGCAGCCAAGGCCGACAGGGAAGGAACTATGGCTACACCTTC
CASSQGRQGRNYGYTF
>TRBV11-2|-|-|TRBJ1-1
TGTGCCAGCAGCTTAGTACCGGGCACTGAAGCTTTCTTT
CASSLVPGTEAFF
>TRBV9|-|TRBD2|TRBJ2-1
TGTGCCAGCAGCGTAGAGGCTAGCGGGTTCGGTGAGCAGTTCTTC
CASSVEASGFGEQFF
>TRBV9|-|TRBD1|TRBJ2-3
TGTGCCAGCAGCGTAGACCCGACAGGGTTGGTCACAGATACGCAGTATTTT
CASSVDPTGLVTDTQYF
>TRBV7-8|-|-|TRBJ1-4
TGTGCCAGCAGCGCCACAGGGTTGACTAATGAAAAACTGTTTTTT
CASSATGLTNEKLFF
>TRBV4-3|-|-|TRBJ1-4
TGCGCCAGCAGCCAAGATCTTGGCGAGGCGAGGGGGGAAAAACTGTTTTTT
CASSQDLGEARGEKLFF
>TRBV11-3|few|-|TRBJ2-1
TGTGCCAGCAGCTTAGCGCGGGGCCCCCTCAATGAGCAGTTCTTC
CASSLARGPLNEQFF
>TRBV11-2|-|-|TRBJ2-2
TGTGCCAGCAGCTTAAATCAAGGGACCGGGGAGCTGTTTTTT
CASSLNQGTGELFF
>TRBV30|-|-|TRBJ1-2
TGTGCCTGGGCCCTTTGGGAGGACTCAGTCAATGGCTACACCTTC
CAWALWEDSVNGYTF
>TRBV5-8|-|-|TRBJ1-2
TGTGCCAGCAGAGGGGAGGATGGCTACACCTTC
CASRGEDGYTF
>TRBV2|-|TRBD2|TRBJ2-2
TGTGCCAGCAGTGAGGGGACTAGCCACACCGGGGAGCTGTTTTTT
CASSEGTSHTGELFF
>TRBV5-6|-|TRBD1|TRBJ1-2
TGTGCCAGCAGCTTGAGAGGGACAGATTCCTACACCTTC
CASSLRGTDSYTF
>TRBV7-2|few|TRBD1|TRBJ1-1
TGTGCCAGCAGTCTAGCGGGACAGGGAGGGGGCACTGAAGCTTTCTTT
CASSLAGQGGGTEAFF
>TRBV25-1|-|TRBD1|TRBJ1-6
TGTGCCAGCAGAGGACAGGGAGTCTCACCCCTCCACTTT
CASRGQGVSPLHF
>TRBV19|-|-|TRBJ2-7
TGTGCCAGTAGTTATGACGTGGACTACGAGCAGTACTTC
CASSYDVDYEQYF
>TRBV11-3|-|TRBD1|TRBJ1-5
TGTGCCAGCAGCTTAGGGACAGGTAATCAGCCCCAGCATTTT
CASSLGTGNQPQHF
>TRBV29-1|-|TRBD2|TRBJ2-7
TGCAGCGTTGCAGGGATAGCGGGGGACTCCTACGAGCAGTACTTC
CSVAGIAGDSYEQYF
>TRBV29-1|-|TRBD2|TRBJ2-3
TGCAGCGTTGTGGCGGGGGGGGGCACAGATACGCAGTATTTT
CSVVAGGGTDTQYF
>TRBV2|-|TRBD2|TRBJ2-4
TGTGCCAGCAGTGAAGCTAGCGGGGGGATTCTAGCCAAAAACATTCAGTACTTC
CASSEASGGILAKNIQYF
>TRBV19|-|-|TRBJ2-7
TGTGCCAGTAGTATTATCGTGGGGTACGAGCAGTACTTC
CASSIIVGYEQYF
>TRBV5-1|-|TRBD2|TRBJ2-5
TGCGCCAGCAGCTGGTCCCCGGCGGGGGACCTCCAAGAGACCCAGTACTTC
CASSWSPAGDLQETQYF
>TRBV5-6|-|-|TRBJ2-7
TGTGCCAGCAGCTTGCGGGTTTCGGGACGGCCTATCGAGCAGTACTTC
CASSLRVSGRPIEQYF
>TRBV19|few|TRBD1|TRBJ1-5
TGTGCCAGTAGAAGGGGGCAGGATCAGCCCCAGCATTTT
CASRRGQDQPQHF
>TRBV7-2|-|-|TRBJ2-4
TGTGCCAGCAGCCAGGAAAACATTCAGTACTTC
CASSQENIQYF
>TRBV7-8|once|-|TRBJ2-3
TGTGCCAGCAGCTTAGGGGGCACGAATACGCAGTATTTT
CASSLGGTNTQYF
>TRBV7-9|-|-|TRBJ1-1
TGTGCCAGCAGGATTCCAGGGATGAACACTGAAGCTTTCTTT
CASRIPGMNTEAFF
>TRBV4-3|-|TRBD2|TRBJ2-3
TGCGCCAGCAGCCAAGAGCTAGCGGGGGGCCCGACAGATACGCAGTATTTT
CASSQELAGGPTDTQYF
>TRBV7-2|-|TRBD1|TRBJ2-7
TGTGCCAGCAGCTTGATCGGACAGGGCTACGAGCAGTACTTC
CASSLIGQGYEQYF
>TRBV5-6|-|-|TRBJ1-1
TGTGCCAGCAGCTTGGAGAAGGTAGCAGGAAAATGGACTGAAGCTTTCTTT
CASSLEKVAGKWTEAFF
>TRBV5-1|-|TRBD1|TRBJ1-2
TGCGCCAGCAGCCCCCCGGACAGGTGGAGGGGCTACACCTTC
CASSPPDRWRGYTF